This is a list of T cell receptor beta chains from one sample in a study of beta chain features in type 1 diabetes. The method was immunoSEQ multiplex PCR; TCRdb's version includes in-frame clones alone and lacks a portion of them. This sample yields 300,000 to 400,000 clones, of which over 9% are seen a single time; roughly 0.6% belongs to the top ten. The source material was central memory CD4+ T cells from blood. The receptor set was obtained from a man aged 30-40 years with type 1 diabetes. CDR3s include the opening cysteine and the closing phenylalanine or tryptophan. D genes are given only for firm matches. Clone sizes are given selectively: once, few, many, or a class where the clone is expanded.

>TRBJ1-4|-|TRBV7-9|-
CASSLPLATNEKLFF
TGTGCCAGCAGCCTACCTCTTGCAACTAATGAAAAACTGTTTTTT
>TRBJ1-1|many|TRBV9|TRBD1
CASSSWTGNTEAFF
TGTGCCAGCAGCTCCTGGACAGGGAACACTGAAGCTTTCTTT
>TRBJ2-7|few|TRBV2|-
CASGGYYEQYF
TGTGCCAGTGGGGGTTATTACGAGCAGTACTTC
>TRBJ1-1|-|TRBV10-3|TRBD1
CAISEYPSGQGTEAFF
TGTGCCATCAGTGAGTACCCCTCGGGACAGGGCACTGAAGCTTTCTTT
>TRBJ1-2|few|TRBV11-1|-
CASSLGGSGNYGYTF
TGTGCCAGCAGCCTGGGGGGCAGCGGTAACTATGGCTACACCTTC
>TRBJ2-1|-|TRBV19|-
CASSIERHPKIEQFF
TGTGCCAGTAGTATTGAACGGCACCCAAAAATTGAGCAGTTCTTC
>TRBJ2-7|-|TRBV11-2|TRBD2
CASSFSGAYEQYF
TGTGCCAGCAGTTTCAGCGGGGCCTACGAGCAGTACTTC
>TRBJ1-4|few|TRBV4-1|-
CASSPPSQEKLFF
TGCGCCAGCAGCCCCCCGTCCCAGGAAAAACTGTTTTTT
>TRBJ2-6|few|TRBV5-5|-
CASSKAGTPGSGANVLTF
TGTGCCAGCAGCAAAGCCGGGACACCAGGGTCTGGGGCCAACGTCCTGACTTTC
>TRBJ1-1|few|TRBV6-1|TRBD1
CASGGDRGAAEAFF
TGTGCCAGCGGAGGGGACAGGGGTGCGGCTGAAGCTTTCTTT
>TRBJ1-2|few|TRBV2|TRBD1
CASSERGTGGDGYTF
TGTGCCAGCAGTGAAAGGGGGACAGGGGGTGATGGCTACACCTTC
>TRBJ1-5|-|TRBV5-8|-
CASSFRAPPQHF
TGTGCCAGCAGCTTCAGGGCGCCGCCCCAGCATTTT
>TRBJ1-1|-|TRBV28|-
CASSGAANTEAFF
TGTGCCAGCAGTGGAGCCGCTAACACTGAAGCTTTCTTT
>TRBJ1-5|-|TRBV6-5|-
CASSYSGRDQPQHF
TGTGCCAGCAGTTACTCCGGGAGGGATCAGCCCCAGCATTTT
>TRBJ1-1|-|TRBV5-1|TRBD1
CASSGTGDKNTEAFF
TGCGCCAGCAGCGGCACAGGGGACAAGAACACTGAAGCTTTCTTT
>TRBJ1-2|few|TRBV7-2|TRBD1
CASSPTGFHGYTF
TGTGCCAGCAGCCCGACAGGGTTTCATGGCTACACCTTC
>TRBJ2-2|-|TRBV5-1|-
CASSLSGADTGELFF
TGCGCCAGCAGCTTAAGTGGGGCCGACACCGGGGAGCTGTTTTTT
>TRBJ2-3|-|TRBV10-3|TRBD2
CATRTSALTDTQYF
TGTGCCACCAGGACTAGCGCTCTCACAGATACGCAGTATTTT
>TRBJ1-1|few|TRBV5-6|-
CASSLAPGPDTEAFF
TGTGCCAGCAGCTTGGCCCCAGGGCCGGATACTGAAGCTTTCTTT
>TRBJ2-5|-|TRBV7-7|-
CASSRVGGETQYF
TGTGCTAGCAGCCGAGTGGGCGGAGAGACCCAGTACTTC
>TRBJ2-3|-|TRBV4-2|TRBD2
CASSQVTSGGDTQYF
TGTGCCAGCAGCCAAGTGACTAGCGGTGGAGATACGCAGTATTTT
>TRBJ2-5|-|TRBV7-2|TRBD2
CASSPRAGDQETQYF
TGTGCCAGCAGCCCCCGGGCGGGGGACCAAGAGACCCAGTACTTC
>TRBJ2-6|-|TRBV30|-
CAWSRDNVLTF
TGTGCCTGGAGTCGGGACAACGTCCTGACTTTC
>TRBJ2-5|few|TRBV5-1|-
CASCLWGGQETQYF
TGCGCCAGCTGCCTATGGGGCGGACAAGAGACCCAGTACTTC
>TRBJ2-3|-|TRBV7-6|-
CASSLAGYSSDTQYF
TGTGCCAGCAGCTTAGCGGGATACTCATCAGATACGCAGTATTTT
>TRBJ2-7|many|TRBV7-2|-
CASSPSISGSQYF
TGTGCCAGCAGCCCTAGCATCTCAGGGAGTCAGTACTTC
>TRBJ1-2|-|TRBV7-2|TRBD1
CASSLQGIDGYTF
TGTGCCAGCAGCCTACAGGGGATCGATGGCTACACCTTC
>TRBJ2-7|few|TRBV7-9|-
CASSSHGIAYEQYF
TGTGCCAGCAGCTCACATGGTATCGCGTACGAGCAGTACTTC
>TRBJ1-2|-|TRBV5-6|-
CASSSTPNYGYTF
TGTGCCAGCAGCTCCACCCCTAACTATGGCTACACCTTC